Listed below are T cell receptor beta chains from one sample, sequenced in a study of T cell responses to AZD1222 COVID-19 vaccine. The data were produced by immunoSEQ multiplex PCR, yet TCRdb's version contains in-frame clones alone and is incomplete. The sample shows 150,000 to 200,000 clones, 85% to 90% of them seen only once. The specimen was peripheral blood, collected 28 days after the second AZD1222 dose. The receptors stem from an adult who received the AZD1222 COVID-19 vaccine. CDR3s include the opening cysteine and the closing phenylalanine or tryptophan. A D gene is named only where the DNA matches it firmly. Size tells how often a clone was seen (once, few, many) or the class of an expanded clone, and some rows leave it out.

V gene	clone size	D gene	J gene	CDR3 DNA	CDR3 protein
TRBV12-3/TRBV12-4	.	.	TRBJ2-2	TGTGCCAGCAGTGCTCATACTATCAGGGAGCTGTTTTTT	CASSAHTIRELFF
TRBV18	.	TRBD1	TRBJ2-7	TGTGCCAGCTCGGCCGGGACAGGGAGGGAGCAGTACTTC	CASSAGTGREQYF
TRBV7-3	.	TRBD2	TRBJ2-7	TGTGCCAGCAGCTTACGTCCCGGGACTACATACGAGCAGTACTTC	CASSLRPGTTYEQYF
TRBV7-2	.	TRBD2	TRBJ2-2	TGTGCCAGCAGCTTACAAGAAGCGGGAGGGACCGGGGAGCTGTTTTTT	CASSLQEAGGTGELFF
TRBV3-1/TRBV3-2	.	.	TRBJ1-2	TGTGCCAGCAGCCAAGATCATGGCTACACCTTC	CASSQDHGYTF
TRBV30	few	TRBD2	TRBJ2-5	TGTGCCTGGAAGAAGCGGGGGAACCAAGAGACCCAGTACTTC	CAWKKRGNQETQYF
TRBV7-2	.	TRBD1	TRBJ1-6	TGTGCCAGCAGCTCCCCGGACAGGTCCTCGGGTTCACCCCTCCACTTT	CASSSPDRSSGSPLHF
TRBV28	.	.	TRBJ1-5	TGTGCCAGCACCCCGATTGGGGTAATCAATCAGCCCCAGCATTTT	CASTPIGVINQPQHF
TRBV7-3	.	TRBD2	TRBJ2-3	TGTGCCAGCAGCTTAGAGGGTATCGGGCGGGAGCGCACAGATACGCAGTATTTT	CASSLEGIGRERTDTQYF
TRBV12-3/TRBV12-4	.	.	TRBJ2-7	TGTGCCAGCAGCCGGGACGGCTACGAGCAGTACTTC	CASSRDGYEQYF
TRBV7-9	.	.	TRBJ2-7	TGTGCCAGTGAGGGGGACCGAGCCTACGAGCAGTACTTC	CASEGDRAYEQYF
TRBV7-3	.	.	TRBJ2-2	TGTGCCAGCAGCTTAACAGCACTCCCAGGGACCGGGGAGCTGTTTTTT	CASSLTALPGTGELFF
TRBV12-3/TRBV12-4	.	.	TRBJ2-1	TGTGCCAGCAGTTTTTTAGCAGGTGAGCAGTTCTTC	CASSFLAGEQFF
TRBV20-1	.	.	TRBJ1-2	TGCAGTGCCCTGGGGGGGGCTGGCTACACCTTC	CSALGGAGYTF
TRBV25-1	.	.	TRBJ1-3	TGTGCCAGCAGTGAAATTGGGTGGGAACAGGGCACTGGAAACACCATATATTTT	CASSEIGWEQGTGNTIYF
TRBV27	medium-sized	.	TRBJ2-2	TGTGCCAGCAGTCCCCTGAGGAGGGCGAACACCGGGGAGCTGTTTTTT	CASSPLRRANTGELFF
TRBV28	.	TRBD2	TRBJ2-1	TGTGCCAGCAGTCCCGGGACTAGCGGACACAATGAGCAGTTCTTC	CASSPGTSGHNEQFF
TRBV24-1	once	.	TRBJ2-7	TGTGCCACCAGTGATTCACAGGGCCCAGGATACGAGCAGTACTTC	CATSDSQGPGYEQYF
TRBV27	.	.	TRBJ2-1	TGTGCCAGCAGTTTATCTCGGGACCCCCACAATGAGCAGTTCTTC	CASSLSRDPHNEQFF
TRBV6-5	few	.	TRBJ2-7	TGTGCCAGCAGTTACTCGCGGGATCCTACCTACGAGCAGTACTTC	CASSYSRDPTYEQYF
TRBV7-2	.	TRBD1	TRBJ1-5	TGTGCCAGCAGCTTAGGAGGGGGCATACAGCCCCAGCATTTT	CASSLGGGIQPQHF
TRBV28	.	TRBD1	TRBJ1-6	TGTGCCAGCAGTTTAGAATCCCCGACAGGGGGCTTCTCCTATAATTCACCCCTCCACTTT	CASSLESPTGGFSYNSPLHF
TRBV19	.	TRBD2	TRBJ2-5	TGTGCCAGTAGTACTAGCGGGCGAGAGACCCAGTACTTC	CASSTSGRETQYF
TRBV7-2	once	.	TRBJ2-3	TGTGCCAGCAGCATTAACTCCGCAGATACGCAGTATTTT	CASSINSADTQYF
TRBV27	.	.	TRBJ2-7	TGTGCCAGCAGTTCCCGGGGTCTCCGGCAGTACTTC	CASSSRGLRQYF
TRBV19	.	TRBD1	TRBJ2-1	TGTGCCAGTAGTAGACAGGGGGCTTCGTACAATGAGCAGTTCTTC	CASSRQGASYNEQFF
TRBV4-1	.	.	TRBJ2-7	TGCGCCAGCAGCGGCAGGGGCGAGCAGTACTTC	CASSGRGEQYF
TRBV7-9	.	.	TRBJ2-1	TGTGCCAGCAGCCCTCCTAACACCGGGGGGCAGTTCTTC	CASSPPNTGGQFF
TRBV5-4	.	.	TRBJ1-2	TGTGCCAGCAGCTTGCAGGGTGGGAGTGGGGGCTACACCTTC	CASSLQGGSGGYTF
TRBV5-1	.	TRBD2	TRBJ2-3	TGCGCCAGCAGCCCCTCGGGACTAGCGGGACGAGATACGCAGTATTTT	CASSPSGLAGRDTQYF
TRBV9	once	.	TRBJ2-5	TGTGCCAGCAGCTCTCAGGTTGCGGGGACGTACCAAGAGACCCAGTACTTC	CASSSQVAGTYQETQYF
TRBV11-2	once	.	TRBJ1-6	TGTGCCAGCAGCTCAGAGCATTCACCCCTCCACTTT	CASSSEHSPLHF
TRBV7-2	.	.	TRBJ2-3	TGTGCCAGCAGCCGCACAGATACGCAGTATTTT	CASSRTDTQYF
TRBV7-2	.	.	TRBJ2-3	TGTGCCAGCAGCTTCCCCGGGACCGTCAAATATACGCAGTATTTT	CASSFPGTVKYTQYF
TRBV18	once	.	TRBJ2-3	TGTGCCAGCAGCACCGGGGGCACAGATACGCAGTATTTT	CASSTGGTDTQYF
TRBV5-1	once	.	TRBJ2-3	TGCGCCAGCAGCTCTAGGACTACGCGACGCACAGATACGCAGTATTTT	CASSSRTTRRTDTQYF
TRBV30	.	TRBD2	TRBJ2-1	TGTGCCTGGAGTCGAGCGGGAGGAGGTCGGGATGAGCAGTTCTTC	CAWSRAGGGRDEQFF
TRBV5-1	.	.	TRBJ1-4	TGCGCCAGCAGCTTCGAGAACAAGGATGAAAAACTGTTTTTT	CASSFENKDEKLFF
TRBV7-3	.	.	TRBJ2-1	TGTGCCAGCAGCTCCCAGGGGAGGGGGGAGCAGTTCTTC	CASSSQGRGEQFF
TRBV28	.	.	TRBJ2-7	TGTGCCAGTGGGGGATGGACATACGAGCAGTACTTC	CASGGWTYEQYF